Below are 3 T cell receptor beta chains sequenced from a single sample in a study of T cell responses to AZD1222 COVID-19 vaccine. Here immunoSEQ multiplex PCR was the method, and the copy in TCRdb shows in-frame clones only, minus some. This table holds more than 150,000 clones, under 95% found once. The material was peripheral blood, obtained on day 0 of AZD1222 vaccination. Receptors were obtained from an adult in good health.

This chain joins TRBV4-1 and TRBJ1-2, with TRBD1 matching 8 bases. Germline V CDR1 and CDR2: MGHRA, YSYEKL. The ends lost 1 base at V and 4 bases at J; junction bases unmatched: 2. The CDR3 is 14 amino acids. CDR3 amino acids: CASSQATGGYGYTF. The CDR3, as DNA: TGCGCCAGCAGCCAAGCAACAGGGGGCTATGGCTACACCTTC.

This chain links TRBV15 with TRBJ1-6; D remains unclear. CDR3 length equals 14 residues. Germline loops: CDR1 LNHNV, CDR2 YYDKDF (reference sequence). V lost 0 bases and J lost 14, with 14 bases in between. The CDR3 DNA reads as TGTGCCACCAGCAGAGATCTTACAGACCCGGCCCTCCACTTT. Residues: CATSRDLTDPALHF.

The V gene is TRBV7-9, the J gene TRBJ2-5, with D possibly TRBD2 on 6 matching bases. Trimming left V 2 bases short and J 5 bases short, with 12 bases between. The germline V gene encodes CDR1 SEHNR and CDR2 FQNEAQ (reference sequence). The CDR3 totals 14 residues. CDR3 DNA: TGTGCCAGCAGCTTAAATTCGGAGGGGGAGACCCAGTACTTC. Protein sequence: CASSLNSEGETQYF.